The 28 T cell receptor beta chains listed next were all sequenced from one sample in a study of early T cells in non-severe SARS-CoV-2 infection. Each CDR3 protein is one row after TCRdb ran MiXCR on the 5' RACE reads. The sample carries tens of thousands of distinct CDR3 sequences, around 10% recorded once. The sample here was whole blood, taken at baseline. The receptors were gathered from an adult who was a healthcare worker with PCR-confirmed SARS-CoV-2 infection or an uninfected control (not recorded which).

The chain is built from TRBV7-2 and TRBJ2-1; 11 positions agree with TRBD2. Looked up from germline, CDR1 is SGHTA and CDR2 is FQGNSA. This CDR3 region has 15 residues. The ends lost 5 bases at V and 4 bases at J; junction bases unmatched: 4. In nucleotides, the CDR3 is TGTGCCAGCAGCCGGACTAGCGGGCCATACAATGAGCAGTTCTTC. Translated, it gives CASSRTSGPYNEQFF.

This clonotype was recorded a few times. The chain carries TRBV20-1 and TRBJ1-5, with D possibly being TRBD1 (5 bases). CDR3 length: 13 residues. Trimming removed 3 bases from V and 0 bases from J, with 6 bases in between. Germline lookup yields CDR1 DFQATT and CDR2 SNEGSKA (reference sequence). This CDR3 is CSARGDSNQPQHF. DNA of the CDR3: TGCAGTGCTAGGGGGGATAGCAATCAGCCCCAGCATTTT.

The gene calls are TRBV3-1 and TRBJ1-4; D is undetermined. In germline, CDR1 is LGHDT, CDR2 YNNKEL (reference sequence). CDR3 length equals 15 residues. V was pared by 4 bases and J by 7 bases, with 16 bases between. The CDR3 DNA follows: TGTGCCAGCAGCCCAATGGCGGTATCGGCTGAAAAACTGTTTTTT. Translating it yields CASSPMAVSAEKLFF.

This clonotype occurred many times. This rearrangement joins TRBV20-1 to TRBJ2-1; 14 nucleotides line up with TRBD2. This CDR3 spans 15 amino acids. Looked up from germline, CDR1 is DFQATT and CDR2 is SNEGSKA (reference sequence). Trimming took 2 bases from V and 7 from J; bases not matched to a gene: 4. The CDR3 DNA sequence: TGCAGTGCTAGATGGGGGACTAGCGGGAGAAATGAGCAGTTCTTC. Translated, it gives CSARWGTSGRNEQFF.

The chain carries TRBV12-3 or TRBV12-4 and TRBJ2-2; TRBD1 matches 9 bases. The CDR3 has 16 residues. The V segment lost 4 bases and the J segment 8 bases; nucleotides outside the gene matches: 11. Here the CDR3 reads CASSSQTGGRLGELFF. Written as DNA, the CDR3 is TGTGCCAGCAGTTCCCAGACAGGGGGACGTCTTGGGGAGCTGTTTTTT.

This clonotype was observed a handful of times. V and J are TRBV10-3 and TRBJ2-2; 8 bases line up with TRBD1. From germline, CDR1 is ENHRY and CDR2 SYGVKD. CDR3 length equals 16 residues. V shed 7 bases and J 1 base; nucleotides not matched to a gene: 8. The CDR3 protein is CAITSGGTGNTGELFF. The CDR3 nucleotides read TGTGCCATCACCTCTGGAGGGACAGGGAACACCGGGGAGCTGTTTTTT.

The rearrangement links TRBV7-2 to TRBJ2-7, with unresolved D. This CDR3 comprises 13 residues. V was shortened by 6 bases and J by 4 bases, with 13 bases between the two germline ends. CDR1 is SGHTA, CDR2 FQGNSA, per germline. The CDR3 sequence is CASRSSGRYEQYF. CDR3 bases: TGTGCCAGCAGATCTAGTGGAAGATACGAGCAGTACTTC. The full variable domain, rest sourced from reference TRBV7-2 and TRBJ2-7, is GAGVSQSPSNKVTEKGKDVELRCDPISGHTALYWYRQSLGQGLEFLIYFQGNSAPDKSGLPSDRFSAERTGGSVSTLTIQRTQQEDSAVYLCASRSSGRYEQYFGPGTRLTVT.

This clonotype was found many times. The chain carries TRBV28 and TRBJ2-7; TRBD2 matches at 9 bases. Trimming removed 9 bases from V and 5 bases from J; junction bases left unmatched: 11. Germline CDR1 MDHEN, CDR2 SYDVKM. There are 14 residues in the CDR3. The CDR3 region has the DNA TGTGCCAGTGATGGGGCTAGCGGGAACCACGAGCAGTACTTC. Its protein is CASDGASGNHEQYF.

This clonotype has at least ten counts. The chain recombines TRBV12-3 or TRBV12-4 with TRBJ2-3, with D unclear. The CDR3 is 12 amino acids. Trimming took off 6 bases at V and 1 base at J, with 5 bases between the two ends. DNA for the CDR3: TGTGCCAGCAGACTCCGCACAGATACGCAGTATTTT. This sequence encodes CASRLRTDTQYF.

The table lists this clonotype with many counts. V gene TRBV7-2 combines with J gene TRBJ2-5; TRBD2 aligns across 13 bases. Germline V gives CDR1 SGHTA, CDR2 FQGNSA. J lost 1 base, V lost 1 base, and 3 bases had no gene match. This CDR3 comprises 17 residues. In DNA, the CDR3 is TGTGCCAGCAGCTTAGGGACTAGCGGGGGCACCCAAGAGACCCAGTACTTC. This translates into CASSLGTSGGTQETQYF.

In this sample, this clonotype turned up a few times. V is TRBV19 and J is TRBJ2-3, with D perhaps given as TRBD1 or TRBD2 (6 bases each). Trimming removed 9 bases from V and 6 bases from J, with 16 bases in between. There are 13 residues in the CDR3. Per germline, CDR1 LNHDA and CDR2 SQIVND (reference sequence). As DNA, the CDR3 is TGTGCCAGCAGACAGGCTGGGAGGGATACGCAGTATTTT. This gives the protein CASRQAGRDTQYF.

This clonotype was observed many times. The J gene is TRBJ1-6, the V gene TRBV11-2, with no clear D. CDR1 is SGHAT and CDR2 is FQNNGV in the germline V gene. The CDR3 extends over 12 amino acids. V was pared by 3 bases and J by 7 bases, with 4 bases between. Written as DNA, the CDR3 is TGTGCCAGCAGCTTCACGAATTCACCCCTCCACTTT. Its translation is CASSFTNSPLHF.

In its sample, this clonotype was seen many times. The chain carries TRBV2 and TRBJ2-7, with TRBD1 identical over 8 bases. This CDR3 has 14 residues. V lost 4 bases, J lost 7 bases, and 9 bases stayed unmatched. Germline CDR1 reads SNHLY; CDR2 reads FYNNEI. DNA of the CDR3: TGTGCCAGCAGTGGAAGTGGACAGGGCCGGGAGCAGTACTTC. It yields the protein CASSGSGQGREQYF. Supplemented by reference TRBV2 and TRBJ2-7, the full variable domain reads EPEVTQTPSHQVTQMGQEVILRCVPISNHLYFYWYRQILGQKVEFLVSFYNNEISEKSEIFDDQFSVERPDGSNFTLKIRSTKLEDSAMYFCASSGSGQGREQYFGPGTRLTVT.

The V gene is TRBV7-8, the J gene TRBJ1-6; D might be TRBD1 (5 bases). V shed 1 base and J shed 1 base, with 5 bases lying between them. The CDR3 spans 15 residues. The germline V gene has CDR1 SGHVS and CDR2 FQNEAQ. The CDR3 protein is CASSLGGSYNSPLHF. CDR3 nucleotide sequence: TGTGCCAGCAGCTTAGGGGGGTCCTATAATTCACCCCTCCACTTT. The variable domain in full, with the rest retrieved from reference TRBV7-8 and TRBJ1-6, is GAGVSQSPRYKVAKRGQDVALRCDPISGHVSLFWYQQALGQGPEFLTYFQNEAQLDKSGLPSDRFFAERPEGSVSTLKIQRTQQEDSAVYLCASSLGGSYNSPLHFGNGTRLTVT.

The sample holds many counts of this clonotype. The chain carries TRBV10-3 and TRBJ1-3; maybe TRBD1 (6 bases). Trimming stripped 7 bases from V and 0 bases from J, with 7 bases between. This CDR3 is 13 amino acids long. Germline CDR1 ENHRY, CDR2 SYGVKD. The DNA for the CDR3 is TGTGCCATCAAGGACAGCTCTGGAAACACCATATATTTT. Its protein is CAIKDSSGNTIYF.

This clonotype was seen many times. The chain joins TRBV7-6 to TRBJ2-7; TRBD2 matches 9 bases. Trimming removed 1 base from V and 7 bases from J; junction bases left unmatched: 5. The CDR3 has 14 amino acids. Per the germline V gene, CDR1 is SGHVS and CDR2 is FNYEAQ. As DNA, the CDR3 is TGTGCCAGCAGCTTAGTAGCGGGAGCTGGAGAGCAGTACTTC. This sequence encodes CASSLVAGAGEQYF.

This clonotype was found many times. The chain recombines TRBV29-1 with TRBJ1-1; no firm D call. The CDR3 length is 13 residues. Germline loops: CDR1 SQVTM, CDR2 ANQGSEA. Trimming shortened V by 7 bases and J by 4 bases, and 16 bases separated the two germline ends. The CDR3 is CSGGLWSGTEAFF. CDR3 DNA: TGCAGCGGTGGACTATGGTCAGGCACTGAAGCTTTCTTT.

The table lists this clonotype with a few counts. V is TRBV29-1 and J is TRBJ2-3; D uncertain. The CDR3 loop spans 13 amino acids. V was pared by 3 bases and J by 2 bases, with 9 bases between. Germline V lookup: CDR1 SQVTM, CDR2 ANQGSEA. The CDR3 bases are TGCAGCGTTGAGGGTTGGGACACAGATACGCAGTATTTT. It codes for CSVEGWDTDTQYF.

The chain links TRBV7-3 to TRBJ2-2; TRBD1 might be the D (6 bases). Germline lookup yields CDR1 SGHTA and CDR2 FQGTGA. This CDR3 is 20 amino acids long. Trimming removed 5 bases at V and 0 bases at J, with 25 bases between. CDR3 sequence reads: CASSPLARDIFSANTGELFF. The DNA for the CDR3 is TGTGCCAGCAGCCCCCTCGCTCGGGACATATTCTCCGCGAACACCGGGGAGCTGTTTTTT. The variable domain in full, completed from reference TRBV7-3 and TRBJ2-2, reads GAGVSQTPSNKVTEKGKYVELRCDPISGHTALYWYRQSLGQGPEFLIYFQGTGAADDSGLPNDRFFAVRPEGSVSTLKIQRTERGDSAVYLCASSPLARDIFSANTGELFFGEGSRLTVL.

This clonotype has just a few counts. This chain connects TRBV12-3 or TRBV12-4 to TRBJ1-1; D perhaps matches TRBD1 (5 bases). V lost 1 base and J 6 bases, leaving 21 bases between the germline ends. The CDR3 runs 17 residues. This chain's CDR3 is CASSLGRIGRRGAEAFF. The CDR3 DNA is TGTGCCAGCAGTTTAGGCCGCATTGGACGCCGGGGGGCTGAAGCTTTCTTT.

There are many counts of this clonotype. V is TRBV7-2 and J is TRBJ1-2; 7 nucleotides agree with TRBD1. The CDR3 runs 14 residues. Germline lookup yields CDR1 SGHTA and CDR2 FQGNSA. Unmatched junction bases numbered 6, after V lost 4 bases and J lost 4 bases. The CDR3 nucleotides are TGTGCCAGCAGCTCAAATGCAGGGGGCTATGGCTACACCTTC. This translates into CASSSNAGGYGYTF.

This clonotype was seen at least ten times. This sequence joins TRBV29-1 and TRBJ2-5; either TRBD1 or TRBD2 may supply D (5 bases each). Deletions cut 7 bases from V and 0 bases from J, with 9 bases between. The CDR3 is 12 residues long. CDR1 is SQVTM and CDR2 is ANQGSEA in the germline V gene. In DNA form, the CDR3 reads TGCAGCGAGGGACGAAACCAAGAGACCCAGTACTTC. Translation gives CSEGRNQETQYF.

This clonotype occurred a few times. The rearrangement links TRBV30 to TRBJ1-3; tentative D call: TRBD1 (5 bases). CDR1 GTSNPN and CDR2 SVGIG come from the germline V gene (reference sequence). The V end was cut by 1 base, the J end by 7 bases, with 14 bases between. The CDR3 consists of 14 residues. In DNA form, the CDR3 reads TGTGCCTGGAGTGCCCCTACAGGAGTTAACACCATATATTTT. Amino acids: CAWSAPTGVNTIYF.

This clonotype has a handful of counts. The J gene is TRBJ2-5, the V gene TRBV6-5; 7 bases align to TRBD2. Germline V gene data show CDR1 as MNHEY and CDR2 as SVGAGI. Trimming at V came to 2 bases and at J to 2 bases, leaving 5 bases not matched to a gene. CDR3 length: 15 amino acids. CDR3 region: CASSYKSGGQETQYF. DNA for the CDR3: TGTGCCAGCAGTTACAAATCGGGGGGACAAGAGACCCAGTACTTC.

This clonotype occurred a few times. The chain joins TRBV5-5 to TRBJ2-2, with 9 bases fitting TRBD2. This CDR3 contains 14 residues. Trimming at V came to 2 bases and at J to 7 bases, leaving 3 bases not matched to a gene. The V gene's germline CDR1 is SGHKS and CDR2 YYEKEE (reference sequence). The CDR3, as DNA: TGTGCCAGCAGCTTTCCTAGCGGGGTCGGGGAGCTGTTTTTT. This sequence encodes CASSFPSGVGELFF.

This chain links TRBV20-1 with TRBJ2-1, with D tentatively TRBD1 or TRBD2 (5 bases each). V lost 3 bases, J lost 4 bases, and 16 bases lay in between. Germline CDR1 reads DFQATT; CDR2 reads SNEGSKA (reference sequence). The CDR3 is 15 residues long. This CDR3 is CSARVGTVHYNEQFF. Written as DNA, the CDR3 is TGCAGTGCTAGGGTCGGGACGGTACATTACAATGAGCAGTTCTTC.

This sequence joins TRBV7-3 and TRBJ2-1; 9 nucleotides align to TRBD2. The CDR3 loop spans 18 amino acids. V trimming: 7 bases; J trimming: 5 bases; junction bases outside the gene matches: 18. Per the germline V gene, CDR1 is SGHTA and CDR2 is FQGTGA. CDR3 sequence reads: CASMTPKISGRTDNEQFF. The CDR3 region has the DNA TGTGCCAGCATGACCCCTAAGATTAGCGGGAGAACGGACAATGAGCAGTTCTTC.

This clonotype has at least ten counts. The chain links TRBV6-2 or TRBV6-3 to TRBJ2-7; 13 nucleotides match TRBD2. The CDR3 runs to 15 residues. Germline CDR1 reads MNHEY; CDR2 reads SVGEGT. With V trimmed by 6 bases and J by 5 bases, 7 bases remained unmatched. CDR3 in DNA: TGTGCCAGCAGCCCCTTTACTAGCGGGAGGGACGAGCAGTACTTC. Its translation: CASSPFTSGRDEQYF.